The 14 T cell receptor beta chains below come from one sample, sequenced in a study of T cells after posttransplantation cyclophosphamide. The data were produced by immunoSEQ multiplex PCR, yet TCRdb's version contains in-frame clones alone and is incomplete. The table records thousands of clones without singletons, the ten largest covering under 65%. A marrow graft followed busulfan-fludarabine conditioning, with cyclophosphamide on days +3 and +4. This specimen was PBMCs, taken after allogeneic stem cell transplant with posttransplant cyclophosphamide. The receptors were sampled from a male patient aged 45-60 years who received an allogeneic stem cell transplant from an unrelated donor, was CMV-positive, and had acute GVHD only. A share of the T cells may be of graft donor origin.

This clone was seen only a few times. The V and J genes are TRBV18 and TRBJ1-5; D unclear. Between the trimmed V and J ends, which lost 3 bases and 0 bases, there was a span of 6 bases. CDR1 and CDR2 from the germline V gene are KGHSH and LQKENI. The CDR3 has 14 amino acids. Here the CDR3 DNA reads TGTGCCAGCTCACCGGAGCTTAGCAATCAGCCCCAGCATTTT. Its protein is CASSPELSNQPQHF.

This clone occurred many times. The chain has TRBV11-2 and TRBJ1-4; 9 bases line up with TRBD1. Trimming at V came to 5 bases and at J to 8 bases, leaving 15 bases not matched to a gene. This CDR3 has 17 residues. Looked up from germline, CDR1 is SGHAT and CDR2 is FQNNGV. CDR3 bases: TGTGCCAGCAGCAAGGACAGGGGCTGGTACGGGGGAGAAAAACTGTTTTTT. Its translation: CASSKDRGWYGGEKLFF. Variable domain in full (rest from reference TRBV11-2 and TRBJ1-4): EAGVAQSPRYKIIEKRQSVAFWCNPISGHATLYWYQQILGQGPKLLIQFQNNGVVDDSQLPKDRFSAERLKGVDSTLKIQPAKLEDSAVYLCASSKDRGWYGGEKLFFGSGTQLSVL.

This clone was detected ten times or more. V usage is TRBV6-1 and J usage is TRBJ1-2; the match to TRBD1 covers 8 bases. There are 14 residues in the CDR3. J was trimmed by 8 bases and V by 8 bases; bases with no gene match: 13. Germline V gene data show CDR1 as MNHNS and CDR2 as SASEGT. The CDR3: CASLGTGSSGGYTF. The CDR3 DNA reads TGTGCCAGCCTCGGGACAGGTTCTAGCGGAGGCTACACCTTC.

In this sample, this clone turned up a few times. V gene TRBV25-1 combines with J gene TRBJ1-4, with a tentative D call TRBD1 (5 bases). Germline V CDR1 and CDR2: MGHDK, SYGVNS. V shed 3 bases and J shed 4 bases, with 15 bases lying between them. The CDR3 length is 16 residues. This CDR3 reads CASSDTRGANNEKLFF. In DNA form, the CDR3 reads TGTGCCAGCAGTGATACTCGCGGGGCGAATAATGAAAAACTGTTTTTT.

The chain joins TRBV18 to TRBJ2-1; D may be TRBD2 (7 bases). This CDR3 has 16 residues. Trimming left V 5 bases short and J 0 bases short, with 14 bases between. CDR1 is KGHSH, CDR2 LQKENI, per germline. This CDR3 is CASSTGGHLSYNEQFF. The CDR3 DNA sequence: TGTGCCAGCTCAACGGGGGGCCACCTCTCCTACAATGAGCAGTTCTTC.

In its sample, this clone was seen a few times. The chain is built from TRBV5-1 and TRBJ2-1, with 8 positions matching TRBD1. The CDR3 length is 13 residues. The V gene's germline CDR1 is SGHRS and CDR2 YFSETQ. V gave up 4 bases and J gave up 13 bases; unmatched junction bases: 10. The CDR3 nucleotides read TGCGCCAGCAGCCCGGACGGCGACAGGGGACAGTTCTTC. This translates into CASSPDGDRGQFF. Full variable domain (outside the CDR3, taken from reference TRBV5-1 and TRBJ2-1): KAGVTQTPRYLIKTRGQQVTLSCSPISGHRSVSWYQQTPGQGLQFLFEYFSETQRNKGNFPGRFSGRQFSNSRSEMNVSTLELGDSALYLCASSPDGDRGQFFGPGTRLTVL.

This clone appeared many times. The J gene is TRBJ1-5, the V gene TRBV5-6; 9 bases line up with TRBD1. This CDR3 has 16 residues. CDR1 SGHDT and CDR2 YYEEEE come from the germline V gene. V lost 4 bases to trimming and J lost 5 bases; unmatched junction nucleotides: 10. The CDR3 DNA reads TGTGCCAGCAGCCAGCACAGGGGGCGTTTCGATCAGCCCCAGCATTTT. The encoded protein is CASSQHRGRFDQPQHF.

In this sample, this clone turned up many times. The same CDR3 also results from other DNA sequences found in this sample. The CDR3 coding sequence is TGCGCCAGCAGCTTGGACCAGGGGACCTACGAGCAGTACTTC. It is translated as CASSLDQGTYEQYF. The genes are TRBV5-1 and TRBJ2-7, with a tentative D call TRBD1 (6 bases). Trimming stripped 0 bases from V and 2 bases from J, with 9 bases between. Germline assignment: CDR1 SGHRS and CDR2 YFSETQ. The CDR3 covers 14 residues. Full variable domain (remainder filled in from reference TRBV5-1 and TRBJ2-7): KAGVTQTPRYLIKTRGQQVTLSCSPISGHRSVSWYQQTPGQGLQFLFEYFSETQRNKGNFPGRFSGRQFSNSRSEMNVSTLELGDSALYLCASSLDQGTYEQYFGPGTRLTVT.

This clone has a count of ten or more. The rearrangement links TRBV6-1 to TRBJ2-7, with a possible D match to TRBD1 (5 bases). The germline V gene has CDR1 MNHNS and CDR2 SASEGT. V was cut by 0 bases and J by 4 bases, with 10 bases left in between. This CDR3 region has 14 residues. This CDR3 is CASSEAWQGYEQYF. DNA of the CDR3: TGTGCCAGCAGTGAAGCGTGGCAGGGATACGAGCAGTACTTC.

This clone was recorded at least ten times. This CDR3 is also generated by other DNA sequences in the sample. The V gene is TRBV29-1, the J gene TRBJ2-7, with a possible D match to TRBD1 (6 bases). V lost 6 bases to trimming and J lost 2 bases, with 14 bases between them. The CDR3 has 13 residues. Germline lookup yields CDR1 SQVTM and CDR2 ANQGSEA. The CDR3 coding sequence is TGCAGCGTCCGACGTGGGGGCCCCTACGAGCAGTACTTC. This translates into CSVRRGGPYEQYF.

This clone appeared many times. CDR3 bases: TGTGCCAGCAGTGAGGACAGGGGTGTGAAACTGTTTTTT. Protein sequence: CASSEDRGVKLFF. The chain has TRBV6-1 and TRBJ1-4; 9 nucleotides agree with TRBD1. CDR3 length: 13 residues. V lost 3 bases and J lost 11; bases outside the gene matches: 4. Germline CDR1 MNHNS, CDR2 SASEGT.

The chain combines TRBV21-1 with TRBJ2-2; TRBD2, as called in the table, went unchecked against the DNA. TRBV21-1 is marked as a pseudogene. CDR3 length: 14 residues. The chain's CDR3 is CASSILRGIGELFF. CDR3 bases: TGTGCCAGCAGCATCCTTCGGGGGATCGGGGAGCTGTTTTTT.

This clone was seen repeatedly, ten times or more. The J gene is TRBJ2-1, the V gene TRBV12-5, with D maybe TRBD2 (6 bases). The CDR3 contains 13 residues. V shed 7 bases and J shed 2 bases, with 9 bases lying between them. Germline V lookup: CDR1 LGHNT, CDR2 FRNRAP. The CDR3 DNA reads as TGTGCTAGTGCCACGGGAGCCTACAATGAGCAGTTCTTC. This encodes CASATGAYNEQFF.

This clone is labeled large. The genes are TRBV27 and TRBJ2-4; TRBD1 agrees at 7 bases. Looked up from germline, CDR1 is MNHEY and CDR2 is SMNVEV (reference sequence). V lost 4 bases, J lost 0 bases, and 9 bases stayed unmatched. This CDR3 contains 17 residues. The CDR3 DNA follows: TGTGCCAGCAGTTCCCGGCAGGGGGAAATAGCCAAAAACATTCAGTACTTC. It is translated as CASSSRQGEIAKNIQYF.